The source of this T cell receptor beta chain is a study of T cell clonotyping in hematopoietic cell transplantation. Study results and limitations: After transplant, recipient diversity fell while pathologically expanded clonotypes grew through day 180. Graft donor and pretransplant recipient Inverse Simpson Index values predicted broader posttransplant TCR diversity. Cells were unsorted, so CD4 and CD8 contributions were not separated.

Profiling relied on immunoSEQ multiplex PCR, and the TCRdb table lists in-frame clones only, not all of them. The sample consists of several thousand clones, 87% of them appearing once. Concerning this clone itself: What it binds is unknown. Compared with germline, one end of the junction differs, possibly owing to a read error.

CDR3 length: 16 amino acids. CDR1 SGHDN and CDR2 FVKESK come from the germline V gene. The origin of this receptor is a male patient between 45 and 60 years old who had an allogeneic stem cell transplant from a related donor, so the T cells may come from the graft donor. Some clones in this sample may be carry-over from other donors' samples. The chain couples TRBV14 to TRBJ1-2; D may be TRBD1 (5 bases). The input for sequencing was PBMCs, taken 100 days after allogeneic stem cell transplant. The CDR3 DNA sequence: TGTGCCAGCAGCCAAGATCCCGGGGCAGCGGGCTATGGCTACGCCTTC. It encodes CASSQDPGAAGYGYAF.